The next 32 T cell receptor beta chains were all read from a single sample in a study of CD8+CD57+ T cells in acquired aplastic anemia. It was patients with CD8+CD57+ cell expansion by flow cytometry who were chosen for sequencing. Profiling of TCR beta VDJ combinations and CDR3 sequences used genomic DNA as template. TCRdb reanalysed the reads using MiXCR and keeps one entry per CDR3 protein. The sample shows fewer than 85,000 distinct CDR3 sequences, around 70% of them seen only once. Sequencing input: sorted CD4+, CD8+, or CD8+CD57+ T cells (not recorded which) from PBMCs. These receptors all stem from a human donor with aplastic anemia.

The chain links TRBV7-2 to TRBJ2-1; 8 bases map to TRBD2. The CDR3 contains 16 residues. The ends lost 0 bases at V and 7 bases at J; junction bases unmatched: 8. Germline CDR1 is SGHTA and CDR2 is FQGNSA. CDR3 nucleotide sequence: TGTGCCAGCAGCTTAGCAACGGGACTAGTTGGGAATGAGCAGTTCTTC. It translates to CASSLATGLVGNEQFF.

The genes are TRBV19 and TRBJ1-6, with a possible D match to TRBD1 (6 bases). Per germline, CDR1 LNHDA and CDR2 SQIVND (reference sequence). This CDR3 has 14 residues. V shed 6 bases and J shed 11 bases, with 17 bases lying between them. CDR3 in amino acids: CASRAQGTNPPLHF. CDR3 sequence (DNA): TGTGCCAGTAGGGCTCAGGGGACGAATCCACCCCTCCACTTT. Looking up the rest from reference TRBV19 and TRBJ1-6 gives the full variable domain: DGGITQSPKYLFRKEGQNVTLSCEQNLNHDAMYWYRQDPGQGLRLIYYSQIVNDFQKGDIAEGYSVSREKKESFPLTVTSAQKNPTAFYLCASRAQGTNPPLHFGNGTRLTVT.

The genes are TRBV15 and TRBJ2-1, with D possibly matching TRBD1 (7 bases). CDR1 LNHNV and CDR2 YYDKDF come from the germline V gene (reference sequence). This CDR3 region has 15 residues. V lost 5 bases and J lost 5, with 16 bases in between. DNA for the CDR3: TGTGCCACCAGCCCTGGCCCAGGGGGGAACAATGAGCAGTTCTTC. Its translation is CATSPGPGGNNEQFF.

The sample holds one count of this clonotype. V and J are TRBV10-3 and TRBJ1-1; possibly TRBD1 for D (5 bases). This CDR3 has 13 residues. Germline V gene lookup returns CDR1 ENHRY and CDR2 SYGVKD. V shed 7 bases and J shed 4 bases, with 13 bases lying between them. CDR3 bases: TGTGCCATCAACCAGGGAGCGACCACTGAAGCTTTCTTT. Protein product: CAINQGATTEAFF.

This clonotype was recorded once. The chain recombines TRBV11-2 with TRBJ1-6; D gene unclear. There are 13 residues in the CDR3. V lost 6 bases, J lost 5 bases, and 8 bases lay in between. The V gene's germline CDR1 is SGHAT and CDR2 FQNNGV. The CDR3 here is CASRQIDNSPLHF. Written as DNA, the CDR3 is TGTGCCAGCAGACAGATCGATAATTCACCCCTCCACTTT.

Turning to this clonotype: The CDR3 ends on some other residue instead of the conserved phenylalanine or tryptophan, so this is likely a read error. The genes are TRBV20-1 and TRBJ1-6; a possible D gene is TRBD1 (5 bases). CDR3 length: 14 residues. Trimming removed 5 bases at V and 9 bases at J, with 17 bases between. Looked up from germline, CDR1 is DFQATT and CDR2 is SNEGSKA (reference sequence). CDR3 nucleotide sequence: TGCAGTGCTCCATTTGGGCAGGGTTTTTCACCCCTCCACCTT. As protein: CSAPFGQGFSPLHL.

The chain links TRBV7-2 to TRBJ2-7; TRBD2 agrees at 7 bases. The V segment lost 4 bases and the J segment 3 bases; nucleotides outside the gene matches: 15. The CDR3 consists of 17 residues. Germline V gene data show CDR1 as SGHTA and CDR2 as FQGNSA. The CDR3 region has the DNA TGTGCCAGCAGCTCGGGTGGATGGGGGGGGGATCTCTACGAGCAGTACTTC. Translating it yields CASSSGGWGGDLYEQYF.

The V call is TRBV11-2, the J call TRBJ1-2, with D uncertain. The germline V gene has CDR1 SGHAT and CDR2 FQNNGV. The CDR3 is 15 residues long. Trimming pared 0 bases from V and 0 bases from J, leaving 8 bases between. CDR3 nucleotide sequence: TGTGCCAGCAGCTTAGAGGGGTCCGCTAACTATGGCTACACCTTC. Translating it yields CASSLEGSANYGYTF.

The chain combines TRBV19 with TRBJ2-1; D gene unclear. The CDR3 contains 11 residues. CDR1 is LNHDA and CDR2 is SQIVND in the germline V gene (reference sequence). V was pared by 4 bases and J by 2 bases, with 0 bases between. The chain's CDR3 is CASSTYNEQFF. The DNA of the CDR3 is TGTGCCAGTAGTACCTACAATGAGCAGTTCTTC.

Concerning this clonotype: A read error may explain this, as a much larger clone is one base away. The rearrangement links TRBV9 to TRBJ1-5; D uncertain. The CDR3 length is 13 residues. Germline V gene data show CDR1 as SGDLS and CDR2 as YYNGEE. V was trimmed by 5 bases and J by 6 bases, leaving 12 bases between them. CDR3 sequence: CASSTSTGQPQHF. In DNA, the CDR3 is TGTGCCAGCAGTACCTCCACCGGTCAGCCCCAGCATTTT.

The chain is built from TRBV7-2 and TRBJ2-7; 7 bases align to TRBD2. With V trimmed by 0 bases and J by 6 bases, 8 bases remained unmatched. Germline V gene data show CDR1 as SGHTA and CDR2 as FQGNSA. The CDR3 spans 15 residues. In DNA, the CDR3 is TGTGCCAGCAGCTTAGCCGGGACGGGAGGAATCGAGCAGTACTTC. Encoded protein: CASSLAGTGGIEQYF.

The chain recombines TRBV5-1 with TRBJ1-2, with TRBD1 identical over 10 bases. This CDR3 contains 18 residues. Trimming removed 0 bases from V and 7 bases from J; junction bases left unmatched: 15. The germline CDR1 and CDR2 sequences are SGHRS and YFSETQ. This chain's CDR3 is CASSLAIGDRGHRVGYTF. For the CDR3, the DNA is TGCGCCAGCAGCTTGGCGATTGGGGACAGGGGCCACCGAGTTGGCTACACCTTC.

This clonotype turned up a few times. V and J are TRBV10-3 and TRBJ2-3, with 11 bases fitting TRBD2. Looked up from germline, CDR1 is ENHRY and CDR2 is SYGVKD. The CDR3 consists of 14 residues. The V gene end was trimmed by 10 bases and the J gene end by 5 bases; junction bases not matched to a gene: 8. The CDR3: CATRTSGLVDTQYF. The CDR3 DNA follows: TGTGCCACCCGGACTAGCGGGCTGGTAGATACGCAGTATTTT.

The chain has TRBV24-1 and TRBJ2-7; 7 positions match TRBD1. V lost 10 bases, J lost 6 bases, and 11 bases stayed unmatched. There are 13 residues in the CDR3. Germline loops: CDR1 KGHDR, CDR2 SFDVKD. CDR3 residues: CATPPTGCREQYF. The DNA for the CDR3 is TGTGCCACGCCGCCGACAGGGTGTCGCGAGCAGTACTTC.

This chain joins TRBV7-9 and TRBJ1-6; D unclear. Trimming removed 3 bases at V and 8 bases at J, with 11 bases between. Germline assignment: CDR1 SEHNR and CDR2 FQNEAQ (reference sequence). This CDR3 contains 14 residues. The CDR3 region is CASSLLHLDSPLHF. The DNA of the CDR3 is TGTGCCAGCAGCTTGCTTCACTTGGATTCACCCCTCCACTTT. Complete variable domain (other parts from reference TRBV7-9 and TRBJ1-6): DTGVSQNPRHKITKRGQNVTFRCDPISEHNRLYWYRQTLGQGPEFLTYFQNEAQLEKSRLLSDRFSAERPKGSFSTLEIQRTEQGDSAMYLCASSLLHLDSPLHFGNGTRLTVT.

The V and J genes are TRBV10-3 and TRBJ2-4; the match to TRBD2 covers 7 bases. The V gene's germline CDR1 is ENHRY and CDR2 SYGVKD. V shed 8 bases, J shed 8 bases, and the junction held 6 bases outside the gene matches. The CDR3 totals 12 residues. DNA for the CDR3: TGTGCCATCGGGGAGGGATGGGACATTCAGTACTTC. It translates to CAIGEGWDIQYF.

The chain uses TRBV7-9 and TRBJ2-3; perhaps TRBD2 as D (5 bases). Germline values: CDR1 SEHNR, CDR2 FQNEAQ (reference sequence). Trimming shortened V by 3 bases and J by 1 base, and 17 bases separated the two germline ends. The CDR3 spans 17 residues. The CDR3 spells CASSLVRTLGRTDTQYF. The CDR3 nucleotides are TGTGCCAGCAGCTTGGTGAGGACTCTCGGACGCACAGATACGCAGTATTTT.

This clonotype was observed a handful of times. The V and J genes are TRBV2 and TRBJ1-1, with D hard to call. V gave up 6 bases and J gave up 1 base, with 12 bases separating them. The CDR3 runs 14 residues. Germline values: CDR1 SNHLY, CDR2 FYNNEI. The CDR3 sequence: CASRPEYGNTEAFF. The DNA of the CDR3 is TGTGCCAGCAGGCCGGAGTACGGGAACACTGAAGCTTTCTTT.

This clonotype was seen a handful of times. The chain couples TRBV24-1 to TRBJ1-6; D may be TRBD1 (5 bases). V lost 5 bases and J lost 5, with 9 bases in between. Germline V CDR1 and CDR2: KGHDR, SFDVKD. The CDR3 covers 14 residues. CDR3 loop: CATSAGRDNSPLHF. The CDR3 coding sequence is TGTGCCACCAGTGCGGGACGGGATAATTCACCCCTCCACTTT.

V gene TRBV19 combines with J gene TRBJ1-1; D remains ambiguous. CDR3 size: 13 residues. Germline CDR1 LNHDA, CDR2 SQIVND (reference sequence). Trimming took off 4 bases at V and 5 bases at J, with 11 bases between the two ends. CDR3 in DNA: TGTGCCAGTAGTAATGGTCCGGGAACTGAAGCTTTCTTT. The encoded protein is CASSNGPGTEAFF.

The chain has TRBV24-1 and TRBJ2-7, with 7 bases aligning to TRBD1. Per germline, CDR1 KGHDR and CDR2 SFDVKD. The CDR3 totals 16 residues. V lost 4 bases and J lost 0; bases outside the gene matches: 8. The CDR3 loop reads CATSEKLDRASYEQYF. For the CDR3, the DNA is TGTGCCACCAGTGAAAAGCTAGACAGGGCCTCCTACGAGCAGTACTTC.

In its sample, this clonotype was seen many times. V and J are TRBV12-3 or TRBV12-4 and TRBJ2-5; TRBD1 aligns across 8 bases. V dropped 6 bases and J dropped 4; count of bases not matched to a gene: 4. The CDR3 loop spans 13 amino acids. The CDR3 DNA is TGTGCCAGCAGAGAGACAGGGGTAGAGACCCAGTACTTC. Its translation is CASRETGVETQYF.

The genes are TRBV20-1 and TRBJ2-6; D not resolved. This CDR3 is 12 amino acids long. The germline V gene encodes CDR1 DFQATT and CDR2 SNEGSKA (reference sequence). The ends were cut back, 4 bases at V and 2 bases at J, with 3 bases in the middle. The CDR3 reads CSAIAGANVLTF. The CDR3 DNA reads TGCAGTGCTATAGCTGGGGCCAACGTCCTGACTTTC.

The CDR3 nucleotides are TGTGCCAGCACCAGAGATCCGAGCTCCTACGAGCAGTACTTC. This sequence encodes CASTRDPSSYEQYF. The gene calls are TRBV6-2 or TRBV6-3 and TRBJ2-7, with D unclear. There are 14 residues in the CDR3. The germline CDR1 and CDR2 sequences are MNHEY and SVGEGT. V was trimmed by 7 bases and J by 0 bases, leaving 13 bases between them.

The chain links TRBV12-3 or TRBV12-4 to TRBJ2-1, with 8 bases lining up with TRBD2. V lost 5 bases and J lost 10; bases outside the gene matches: 4. The CDR3 has 12 residues. CDR3 residues: CASSPSGGEQFF. The CDR3 bases are TGTGCCAGCAGTCCCAGCGGGGGAGAGCAGTTCTTC.

V gene TRBV6-4 combines with J gene TRBJ1-1; D unresolved. The CDR3 sequence is 14 residues long. CDR1 and CDR2 (germline): MRHNA, SNTAGT. With 3 bases removed from V and 3 bases from J, the gap between germline ends came to 11 bases. CDR3 amino acids: CASSEEADYTEAFF. The CDR3 DNA is TGTGCCAGCAGTGAAGAGGCGGATTACACTGAAGCTTTCTTT.

CDR3: CSASSSALADEQFF. In nucleotides, the CDR3 is TGCAGTGCGTCCAGCTCGGCACTAGCGGATGAGCAGTTCTTC. V is TRBV20-1 and J is TRBJ2-1; 8 nucleotides line up with TRBD2. The J segment lost 8 bases and the V segment lost 6 bases, leaving 12 bases of the junction unmatched. This CDR3 is 14 amino acids long. Germline V CDR1 and CDR2: DFQATT, SNEGSKA (reference sequence).

The chain combines TRBV29-1 with TRBJ2-5; 8 bases match TRBD2. The CDR3 is made up of 14 amino acids. The V segment lost 4 bases and the J segment 2 bases; nucleotides outside the gene matches: 6. Germline-derived CDR1 and CDR2 are SQVTM and ANQGSEA. The CDR3 DNA sequence: TGCAGCGTTGGAGCGGGGGCCCTACAAGAGACCCAGTACTTC. Translated, it gives CSVGAGALQETQYF.

This clonotype has a handful of counts. This rearrangement joins TRBV2 to TRBJ2-7; D not certain. Germline V CDR1 and CDR2: SNHLY, FYNNEI. With 6 bases removed from V and 4 bases from J, the gap between germline ends came to 7 bases. This CDR3 spans 11 amino acids. CDR3: CASRSDYEQYF. The CDR3 DNA reads as TGTGCCAGCAGATCAGATTACGAGCAGTACTTC. The full variable domain, with the rest looked up from reference TRBV2 and TRBJ2-7, is EPEVTQTPSHQVTQMGQEVILRCVPISNHLYFYWYRQILGQKVEFLVSFYNNEISEKSEIFDDQFSVERPDGSNFTLKIRSTKLEDSAMYFCASRSDYEQYFGPGTRLTVT.

This chain joins TRBV24-1 and TRBJ1-5, with 8 bases that match TRBD1. The CDR3 runs to 14 residues. The germline V gene has CDR1 KGHDR and CDR2 SFDVKD. Trimming took 9 bases from V and 1 from J; bases not matched to a gene: 4. As DNA, the CDR3 is TGTGCCACCGCAGGGGGCGCGAGCAATCAGCCCCAGCATTTT. Translated, it gives CATAGGASNQPQHF.

Ten or more counts support this clonotype. V usage is TRBV20-1 and J usage is TRBJ2-1; 15 bases fit TRBD2. Looked up from germline, CDR1 is DFQATT and CDR2 is SNEGSKA (reference sequence). This CDR3 comprises 16 residues. The junction had 5 bases not matched to a gene; V was cut back by 4 bases and J by 4 bases. In DNA form, the CDR3 reads TGCAGTGCTAAACAGGGACTAGCGGGGGGTTACAATGAGCAGTTCTTC. This translates into CSAKQGLAGGYNEQFF.

The rearrangement uses TRBV6-1 and TRBJ2-3; D might be TRBD1 (6 bases). Germline CDR1 and CDR2: MNHNS and SASEGT. Trimming shortened V by 1 base and J by 2 bases, and 7 bases separated the two germline ends. The CDR3 extends over 14 amino acids. CDR3 in DNA: TGTGCCAGCAGTGAAGGGACAGACACAGATACGCAGTATTTT. It encodes CASSEGTDTDTQYF.